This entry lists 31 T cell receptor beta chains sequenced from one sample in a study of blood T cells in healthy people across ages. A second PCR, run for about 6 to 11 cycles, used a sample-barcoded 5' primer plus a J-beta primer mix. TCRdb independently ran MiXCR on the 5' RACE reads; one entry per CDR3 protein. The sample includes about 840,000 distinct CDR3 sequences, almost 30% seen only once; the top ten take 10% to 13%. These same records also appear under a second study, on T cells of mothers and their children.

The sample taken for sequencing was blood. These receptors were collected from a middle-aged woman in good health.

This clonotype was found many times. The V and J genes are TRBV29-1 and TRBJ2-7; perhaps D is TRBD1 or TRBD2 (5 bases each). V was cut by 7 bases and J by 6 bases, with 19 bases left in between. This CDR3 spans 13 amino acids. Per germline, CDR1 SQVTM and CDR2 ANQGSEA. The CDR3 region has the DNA TGCAGCGGTTCCCCGGGGCCGACGGCCGAGCAGTACTTC. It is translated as CSGSPGPTAEQYF.

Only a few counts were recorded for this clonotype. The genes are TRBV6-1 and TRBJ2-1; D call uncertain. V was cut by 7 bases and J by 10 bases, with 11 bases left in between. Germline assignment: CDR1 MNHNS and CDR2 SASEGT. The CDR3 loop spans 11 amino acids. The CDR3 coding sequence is TGTGCCAGCACTCAAGGATGGGAGCAGTTCTTC. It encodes CASTQGWEQFF.

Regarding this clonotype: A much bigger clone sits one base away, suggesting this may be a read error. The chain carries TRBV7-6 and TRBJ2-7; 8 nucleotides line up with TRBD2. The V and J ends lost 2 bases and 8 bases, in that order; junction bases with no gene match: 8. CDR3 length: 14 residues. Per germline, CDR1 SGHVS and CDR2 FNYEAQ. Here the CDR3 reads CASSLLRGEGKQYF. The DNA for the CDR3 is TGTGCCAGCAGCTTATTGCGGGGGGAGGGCAAGCAGTACTTC.

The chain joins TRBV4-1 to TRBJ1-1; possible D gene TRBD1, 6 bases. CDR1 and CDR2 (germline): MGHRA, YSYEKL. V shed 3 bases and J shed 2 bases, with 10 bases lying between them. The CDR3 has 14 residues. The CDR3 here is CASSQRTANTEAFF. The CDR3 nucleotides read TGCGCCAGCAGCCAGCGGACAGCCAACACTGAAGCTTTCTTT.

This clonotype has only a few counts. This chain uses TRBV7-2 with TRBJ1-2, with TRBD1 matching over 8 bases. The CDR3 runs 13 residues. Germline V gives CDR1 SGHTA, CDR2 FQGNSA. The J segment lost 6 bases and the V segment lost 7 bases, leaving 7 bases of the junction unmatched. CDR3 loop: CASTSNRGNGYTF. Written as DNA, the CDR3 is TGTGCCAGCACCTCGAACAGGGGGAATGGCTACACCTTC. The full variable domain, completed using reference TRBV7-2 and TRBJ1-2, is GAGVSQSPSNKVTEKGKDVELRCDPISGHTALYWYRQSLGQGLEFLIYFQGNSAPDKSGLPSDRFSAERTGGSVSTLTIQRTQQEDSAVYLCASTSNRGNGYTFGSGTRLTVV.

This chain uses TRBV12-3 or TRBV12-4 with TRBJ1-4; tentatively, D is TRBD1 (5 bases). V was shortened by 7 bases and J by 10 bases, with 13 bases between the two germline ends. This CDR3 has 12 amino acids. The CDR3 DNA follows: TGTGCCAGCACCAGGGATTATGGAAAACTGTTTTTT. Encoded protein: CASTRDYGKLFF.

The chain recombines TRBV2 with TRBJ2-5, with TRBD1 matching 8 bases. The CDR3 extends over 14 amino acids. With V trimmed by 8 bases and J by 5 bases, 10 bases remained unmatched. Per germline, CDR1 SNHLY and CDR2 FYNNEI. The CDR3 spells CASQGQVVSETQYF. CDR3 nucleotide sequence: TGTGCCAGCCAGGGACAGGTTGTTTCGGAGACCCAGTACTTC. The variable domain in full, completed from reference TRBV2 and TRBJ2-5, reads EPEVTQTPSHQVTQMGQEVILRCVPISNHLYFYWYRQILGQKVEFLVSFYNNEISEKSEIFDDQFSVERPDGSNFTLKIRSTKLEDSAMYFCASQGQVVSETQYFGPGTRLLVL.

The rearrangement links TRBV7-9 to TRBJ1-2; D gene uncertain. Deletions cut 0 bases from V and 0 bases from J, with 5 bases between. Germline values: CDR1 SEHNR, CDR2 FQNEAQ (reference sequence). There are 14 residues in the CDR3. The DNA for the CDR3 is TGTGCCAGCAGCTTAGCAGGTCCTAACTATGGCTACACCTTC. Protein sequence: CASSLAGPNYGYTF.

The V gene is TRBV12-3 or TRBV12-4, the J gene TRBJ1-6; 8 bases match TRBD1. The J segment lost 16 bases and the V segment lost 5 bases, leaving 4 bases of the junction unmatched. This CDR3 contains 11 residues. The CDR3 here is CASSTTGGLHF. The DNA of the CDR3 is TGTGCCAGCAGTACAACAGGGGGACTCCACTTT.

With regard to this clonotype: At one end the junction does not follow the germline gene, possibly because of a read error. The CDR3: CASSSSGSYNGQFF. CDR3 DNA: TGTGCCAGCAGCTCAAGTGGCTCCTACAATGGGCAGTTCTTC. V gene TRBV7-9 combines with J gene TRBJ2-1; D is undetermined. CDR1 is SEHNR and CDR2 is FQNEAQ in the germline V gene (reference sequence). The CDR3 totals 14 residues.

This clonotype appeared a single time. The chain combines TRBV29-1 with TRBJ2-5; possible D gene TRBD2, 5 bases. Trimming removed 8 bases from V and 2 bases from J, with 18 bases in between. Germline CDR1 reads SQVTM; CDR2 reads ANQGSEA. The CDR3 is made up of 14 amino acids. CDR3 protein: CSLRPRSGQETQYF. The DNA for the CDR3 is TGCAGCCTACGCCCTAGGAGCGGTCAAGAGACCCAGTACTTC.

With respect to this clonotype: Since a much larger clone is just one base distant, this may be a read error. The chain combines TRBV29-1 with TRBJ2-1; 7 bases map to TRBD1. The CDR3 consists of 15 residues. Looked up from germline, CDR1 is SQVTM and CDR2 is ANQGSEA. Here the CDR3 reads CSVLGGQSSCNEQFF. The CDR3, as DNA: TGCAGCGTTTTAGGGGGACAGAGCTCCTGCAATGAGCAGTTCTTC.

For the CDR3, the DNA is TGTGCCAGCCGAGCGAACACCGGGGAGCTGTTTTTT. Protein: CASRANTGELFF. The rearrangement links TRBV7-9 to TRBJ2-2; D gene unclear. Germline values: CDR1 SEHNR, CDR2 FQNEAQ (reference sequence). The ends were cut back, 8 bases at V and 0 bases at J, with 4 bases in the middle. The CDR3 is made up of 12 amino acids. Full variable domain (missing parts from reference TRBV7-9 and TRBJ2-2): DTGVSQNPRHKITKRGQNVTFRCDPISEHNRLYWYRQTLGQGPEFLTYFQNEAQLEKSRLLSDRFSAERPKGSFSTLEIQRTEQGDSAMYLCASRANTGELFFGEGSRLTVL.

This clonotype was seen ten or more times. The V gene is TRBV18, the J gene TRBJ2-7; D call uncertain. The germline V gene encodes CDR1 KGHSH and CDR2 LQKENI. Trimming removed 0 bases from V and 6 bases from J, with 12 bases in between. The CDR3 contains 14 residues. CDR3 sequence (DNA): TGTGCCAGCTCACCACCTCTTTATGCCGGCGAGCAGTACTTC. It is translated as CASSPPLYAGEQYF. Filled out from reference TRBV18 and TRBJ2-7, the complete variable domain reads NAGVMQNPRHLVRRRGQEARLRCSPMKGHSHVYWYRQLPEEGLKFMVYLQKENIIDESGMPKERFSAEFPKEGPSILRIQQVVRGDSAAYFCASSPPLYAGEQYFGPGTRLTVT.

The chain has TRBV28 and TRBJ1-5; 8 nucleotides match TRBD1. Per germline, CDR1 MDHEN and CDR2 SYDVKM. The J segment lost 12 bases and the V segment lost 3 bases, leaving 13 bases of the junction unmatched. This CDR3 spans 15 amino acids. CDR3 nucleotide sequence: TGTGCCAGCAGTTTGGGAGGGACAGGCCGGGATCACCAGCATTTT. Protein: CASSLGGTGRDHQHF.

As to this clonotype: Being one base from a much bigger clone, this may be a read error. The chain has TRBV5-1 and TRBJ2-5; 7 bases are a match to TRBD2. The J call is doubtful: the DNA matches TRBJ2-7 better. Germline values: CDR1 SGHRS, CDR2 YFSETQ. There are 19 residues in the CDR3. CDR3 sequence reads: CASSRLVPSGDPVAYEQYF. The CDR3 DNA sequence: TGCGCCAGCAGCCGATTAGTCCCTAGCGGTGATCCCGTCGCCTACGAGCAGTACTTC.

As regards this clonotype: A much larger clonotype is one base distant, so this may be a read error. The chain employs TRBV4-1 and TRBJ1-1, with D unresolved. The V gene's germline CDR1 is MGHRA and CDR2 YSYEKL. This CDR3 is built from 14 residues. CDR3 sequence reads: CANSRGRMNTEAFF. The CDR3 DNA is TGCGCCAACAGCCGTGGACGGATGAACACTGAAGCTTTCTTT.

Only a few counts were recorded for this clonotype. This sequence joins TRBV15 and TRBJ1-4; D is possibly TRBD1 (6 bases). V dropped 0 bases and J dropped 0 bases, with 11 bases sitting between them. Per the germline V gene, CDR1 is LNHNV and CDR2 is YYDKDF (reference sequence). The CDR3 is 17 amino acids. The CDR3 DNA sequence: TGTGCCACCAGCAGAGATCAGGGGAGTCCAACTAATGAAAAACTGTTTTTT. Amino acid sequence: CATSRDQGSPTNEKLFF.

This CDR3 reads CSASTPRKGTDTQYF. CDR3 in DNA: TGCAGTGCCTCGACACCTCGTAAGGGCACAGATACGCAGTATTTT. The chain carries TRBV20-1 and TRBJ2-3; D ambiguous. The CDR3 loop spans 15 amino acids. The germline gives CDR1 DFQATT, CDR2 SNEGSKA (reference sequence). Trimming removed 6 bases at V and 1 base at J, with 17 bases between.

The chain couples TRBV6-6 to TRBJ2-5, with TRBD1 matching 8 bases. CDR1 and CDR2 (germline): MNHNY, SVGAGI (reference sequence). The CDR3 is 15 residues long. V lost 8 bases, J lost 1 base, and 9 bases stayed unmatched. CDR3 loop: CASSENRGIQETQYF. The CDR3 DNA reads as TGTGCCAGCTCTGAAAACAGGGGGATCCAAGAGACCCAGTACTTC.

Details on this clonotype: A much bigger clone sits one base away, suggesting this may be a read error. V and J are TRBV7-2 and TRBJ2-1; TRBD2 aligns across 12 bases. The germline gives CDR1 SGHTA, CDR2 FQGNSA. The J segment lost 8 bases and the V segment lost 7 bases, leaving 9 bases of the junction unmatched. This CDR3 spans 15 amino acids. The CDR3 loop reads CASNLGGLAGDEQFF. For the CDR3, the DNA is TGTGCCAGCAACTTGGGGGGACTAGCGGGCGATGAGCAGTTCTTC.

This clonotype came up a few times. CDR3 sequence: CASSFLGYEQFF. The CDR3 bases are TGTGCCAGCAGTTTCCTCGGCTATGAGCAGTTCTTC. The chain links TRBV12-3 or TRBV12-4 to TRBJ2-1, with D hard to call. This CDR3 is built from 12 residues. Trimming removed 3 bases at V and 8 bases at J, with 8 bases between.

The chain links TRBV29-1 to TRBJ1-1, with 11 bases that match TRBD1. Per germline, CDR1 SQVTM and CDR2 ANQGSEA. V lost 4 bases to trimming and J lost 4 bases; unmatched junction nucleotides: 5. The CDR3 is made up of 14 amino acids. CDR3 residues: CSVGFGTGGTEAFF. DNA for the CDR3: TGCAGCGTTGGATTTGGGACAGGGGGCACTGAAGCTTTCTTT.

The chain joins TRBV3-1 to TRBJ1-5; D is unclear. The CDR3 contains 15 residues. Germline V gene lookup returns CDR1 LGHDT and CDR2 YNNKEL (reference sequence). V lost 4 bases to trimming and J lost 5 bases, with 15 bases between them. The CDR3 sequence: CASSPYEGDDQPQHF. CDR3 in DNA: TGTGCCAGCAGCCCCTACGAGGGAGATGATCAGCCCCAGCATTTT.

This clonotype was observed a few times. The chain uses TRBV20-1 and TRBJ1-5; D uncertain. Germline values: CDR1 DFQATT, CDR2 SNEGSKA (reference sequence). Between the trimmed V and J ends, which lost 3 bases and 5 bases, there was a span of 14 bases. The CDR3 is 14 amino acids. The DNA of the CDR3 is TGCAGTGCTAGGTCGGGAACAGCCCATCAGCCCCAGCATTTT. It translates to CSARSGTAHQPQHF.

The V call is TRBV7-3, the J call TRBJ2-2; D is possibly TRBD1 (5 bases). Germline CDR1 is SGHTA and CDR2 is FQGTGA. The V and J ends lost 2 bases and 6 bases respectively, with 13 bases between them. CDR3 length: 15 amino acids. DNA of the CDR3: TGTGCCAGCAGCTTAGGGGCCAGTATGCCCGGGGAGCTGTTTTTT. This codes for CASSLGASMPGELFF. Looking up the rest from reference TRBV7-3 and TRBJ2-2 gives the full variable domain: GAGVSQTPSNKVTEKGKYVELRCDPISGHTALYWYRQSLGQGPEFLIYFQGTGAADDSGLPNDRFFAVRPEGSVSTLKIQRTERGDSAVYLCASSLGASMPGELFFGEGSRLTVL.

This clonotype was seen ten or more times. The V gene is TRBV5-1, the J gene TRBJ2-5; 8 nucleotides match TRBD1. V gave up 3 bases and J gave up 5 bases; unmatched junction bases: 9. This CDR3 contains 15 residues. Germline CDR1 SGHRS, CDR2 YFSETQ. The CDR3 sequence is CASSSPTGDGETQYF. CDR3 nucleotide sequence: TGCGCCAGCAGCTCCCCGACAGGGGATGGGGAGACCCAGTACTTC.

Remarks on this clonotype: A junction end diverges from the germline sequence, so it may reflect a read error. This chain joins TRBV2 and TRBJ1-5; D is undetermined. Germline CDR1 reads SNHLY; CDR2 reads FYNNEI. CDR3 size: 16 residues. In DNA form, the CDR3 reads TGTGCCAGCAGTGAAGCGCGACCAGTTAGCAATCAGCCACAGCATTTT. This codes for CASSEARPVSNQPQHF.

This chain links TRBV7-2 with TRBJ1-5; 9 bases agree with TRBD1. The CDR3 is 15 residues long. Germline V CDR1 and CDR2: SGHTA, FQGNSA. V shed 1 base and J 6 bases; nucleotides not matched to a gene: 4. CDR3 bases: TGTGCCAGCAGCTTAGGGACAGGGGTCGCTCAGCCCCAGCATTTT. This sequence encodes CASSLGTGVAQPQHF.

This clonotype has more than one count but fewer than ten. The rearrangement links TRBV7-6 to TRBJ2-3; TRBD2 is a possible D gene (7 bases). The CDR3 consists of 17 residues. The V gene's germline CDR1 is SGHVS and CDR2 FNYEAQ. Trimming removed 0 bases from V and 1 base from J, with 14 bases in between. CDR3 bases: TGTGCCAGCAGCTTAGCGGGGGGGCTAGTAGGCACAGATACGCAGTATTTT. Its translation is CASSLAGGLVGTDTQYF. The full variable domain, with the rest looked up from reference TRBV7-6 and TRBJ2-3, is GAGVSQSPRYKVTKRGQDVALRCDPISGHVSLYWYRQALGQGPEFLTYFNYEAQQDKSGLPNDRFSAERPEGSISTLTIQRTEQRDSAMYRCASSLAGGLVGTDTQYFGPGTRLTVL.

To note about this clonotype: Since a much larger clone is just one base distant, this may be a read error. CDR3 sequence reads: CAGSFGQAGETQYF. CDR3 sequence (DNA): TGTGCCGGCAGCTTCGGACAGGCGGGGGAGACCCAGTACTTC. This sequence joins TRBV7-9 and TRBJ2-5; tentatively, D is TRBD1 (7 bases). Germline assignment: CDR1 SEHNR and CDR2 FQNEAQ (reference sequence). CDR3 length: 14 amino acids. The variable domain in full, completed from reference TRBV7-9 and TRBJ2-5, reads DTGVSQNPRHKITKRGQNVTFRCDPISEHNRLYWYRQTLGQGPEFLTYFQNEAQLEKSRLLSDRFSAERPKGSFSTLEIQRTEQGDSAMYLCAGSFGQAGETQYFGPGTRLLVL.